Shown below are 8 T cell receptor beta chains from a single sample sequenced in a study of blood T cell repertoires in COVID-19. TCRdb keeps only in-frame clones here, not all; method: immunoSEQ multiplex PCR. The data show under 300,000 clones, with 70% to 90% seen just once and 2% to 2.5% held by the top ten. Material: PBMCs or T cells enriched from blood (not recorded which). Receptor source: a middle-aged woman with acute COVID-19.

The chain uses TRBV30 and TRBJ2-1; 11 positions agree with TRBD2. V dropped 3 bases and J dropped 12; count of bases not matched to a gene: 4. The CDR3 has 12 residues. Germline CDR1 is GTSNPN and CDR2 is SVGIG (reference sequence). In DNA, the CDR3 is TGTGCCTGGAGCGTTAGCGGGAGGGGGCAGTTCTTC. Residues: CAWSVSGRGQFF.

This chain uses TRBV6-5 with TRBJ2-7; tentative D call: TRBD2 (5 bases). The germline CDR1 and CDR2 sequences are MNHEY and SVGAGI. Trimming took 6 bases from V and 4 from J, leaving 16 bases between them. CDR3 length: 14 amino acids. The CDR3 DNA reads TGTGCCAGCAGGGCCGGGTTAGGGAGATACGAGCAGTACGTC. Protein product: CASRAGLGRYEQYV.

The CDR3 sequence is CASTSDRADNSPLHF. CDR3 DNA sequence: TGTGCCAGCACATCGGACAGGGCCGATAATTCACCCCTCCACTTT. This sequence joins TRBV2 and TRBJ1-6, with TRBD1 matching over 8 bases. The CDR3 is 15 amino acids. V shed 7 bases, J shed 5 bases, and the junction held 7 bases outside the gene matches. Germline values: CDR1 SNHLY, CDR2 FYNNEI.

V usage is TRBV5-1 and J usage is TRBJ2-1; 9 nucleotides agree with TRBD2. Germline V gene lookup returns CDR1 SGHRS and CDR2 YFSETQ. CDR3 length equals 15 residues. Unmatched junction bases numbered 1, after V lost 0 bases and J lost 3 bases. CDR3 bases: TGCGCCAGCAGCTTGGGAGCGGGAGGCTACAATGAGCAGTTCTTC. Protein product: CASSLGAGGYNEQFF.

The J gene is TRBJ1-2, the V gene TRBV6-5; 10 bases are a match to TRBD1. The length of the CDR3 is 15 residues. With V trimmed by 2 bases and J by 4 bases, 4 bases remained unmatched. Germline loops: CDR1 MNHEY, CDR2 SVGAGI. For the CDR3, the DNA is TGTGCCAGCAGTTACGTTGGGACAGGGGCCTATGGCTACACCTTC. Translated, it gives CASSYVGTGAYGYTF.

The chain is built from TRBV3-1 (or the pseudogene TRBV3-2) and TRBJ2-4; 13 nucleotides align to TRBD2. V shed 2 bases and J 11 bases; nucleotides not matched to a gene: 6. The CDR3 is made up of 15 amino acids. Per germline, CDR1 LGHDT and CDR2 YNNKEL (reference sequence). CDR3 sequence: CASSQTSGGANVQYF. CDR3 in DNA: TGTGCCAGCAGCCAAACTAGCGGGGGGGCGAATGTTCAGTACTTC.

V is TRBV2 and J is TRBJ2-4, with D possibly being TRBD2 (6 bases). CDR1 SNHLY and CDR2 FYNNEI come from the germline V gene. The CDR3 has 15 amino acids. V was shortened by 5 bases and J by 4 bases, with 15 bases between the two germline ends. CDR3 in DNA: TGTGCCAGCAGTCTCCCCGGGACTTTTAAAAACATTCAGTACTTC. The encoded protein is CASSLPGTFKNIQYF.

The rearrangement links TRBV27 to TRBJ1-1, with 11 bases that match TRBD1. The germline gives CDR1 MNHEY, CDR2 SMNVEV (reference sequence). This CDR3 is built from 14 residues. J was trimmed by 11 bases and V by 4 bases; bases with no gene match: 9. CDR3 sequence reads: CASSSWTGGGGAFF. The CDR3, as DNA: TGTGCCAGCAGTTCCTGGACAGGGGGCGGAGGCGCTTTCTTT.